This T cell receptor (beta chain) is drawn from a study of cytomegalovirus exposure and HLA in healthy donors. The count of this clone is one. Per the germline V gene, CDR1 is SNHLY and CDR2 is FYNNEI. With 6 bases removed from V and 3 bases from J, the gap between germline ends came to 12 bases. This CDR3 is 14 amino acids long. This table comes from immunoSEQ multiplex PCR, and its TCRdb copy is limited to in-frame clones, with some not included. The table includes 90,000 to 130,000 clones, approximately 90% detected once. The sequence was collected from a woman under 30 in good health and CMV-seronegative. The sequencing input was PBMCs. This chain links TRBV2 with TRBJ1-5; tentatively, D is TRBD1 (5 bases). CDR3: CASRADRANQPQHF. The CDR3 DNA sequence: TGTGCCAGCAGAGCCGACAGAGCCAATCAGCCCCAGCATTTT.